The clone carrying this T cell receptor (beta chain) turned up a few times. The data were obtained in a study of T-cell memory formation after mild COVID-19. Per germline, CDR1 MNHEY and CDR2 SVGEGT. Trimming cost V 6 bases and J 5 bases, with 23 bases left between them. CDR3 length equals 17 residues. TCRdb recomputed calls from the 5' RACE reads with MiXCR, one row per CDR3 protein. Among 250,000 or so distinct CDR3 sequences listed, 9.4% were seen once. This chain joins TRBV6-2 or TRBV6-3 and TRBJ1-5, with a tentative D call TRBD1 (6 bases). Material for sequencing was PBMCs or a T cell subset sorted from them (not recorded which). The clonotype comes from a man between 18 and 29 years old who had mild COVID-19 (a few samples of this study predate the infection). Cell type and time point are not known. The CDR3 DNA sequence: TGTGCCAGCAGGGGATACCCAGGTGGGGGGCAGGATCAGCCCCAGCATTTT. It is translated as CASRGYPGGGQDQPQHF.